The rows below give T cell receptor beta chains drawn from one sample of a study of T-cell memory formation after mild COVID-19. MiXCR, run by TCRdb on the 5' RACE reads, gives a single entry per CDR3 protein. The sample lists 400,000 to 500,000 distinct CDR3 sequences; approximately 20% were seen once. The sequencing sample was made of PBMCs or a T cell subset sorted from them (not recorded which). The source is an adult woman who had mild COVID-19 (a few samples of this study predate the infection). Cell type and time point are not known. The CDR3 runs from the conserved cysteine through the conserved F or W. The order of the fields is D gene, V gene, J gene, clone size, CDR3 DNA, CDR3 protein. D genes are given only for firm matches. Clone size is not always given. Where it is, it says once, few, many or a class for expanded clones.

>TRBD2|TRBV29-1|TRBJ2-4|many
TGCAGCGTGGATAGCGGGGGGCGAGCCAAAAACATTCAGTACTTC
CSVDSGGRAKNIQYF
>.|TRBV4-3|TRBJ2-2|few
TGCGCCAGCAGCCAAGTCACAGCGGACACCGGGGAGCTGTTTTTT
CASSQVTADTGELFF
>.|TRBV7-8|TRBJ2-1|.
TGTGCCAGCAGCTTAGAGGGGTATCCTAGCAATGAGCAGTTCTTC
CASSLEGYPSNEQFF
>.|TRBV6-5|TRBJ1-2|.
TGTGCCAGCAGTTACGCGAGGCGTCAGAACTATGGCTACACCTTC
CASSYARRQNYGYTF
>TRBD1|TRBV6-5|TRBJ2-5|few
TGTGCCAGCAGTTACTCACAGGGGGCAGAGACCCAGTACTTC
CASSYSQGAETQYF
>.|TRBV19|TRBJ1-5|.
TGTGCCAGTAGTAGGGGGGAGGGCAATCAGCCCCAGCATTTT
CASSRGEGNQPQHF
>.|TRBV6-1|TRBJ2-1|few
TGTGCCAGCAGGGAATCGAGTTCTAGGGTTGGGATGAACAATGAGCAGTTCTTC
CASRESSSRVGMNNEQFF
>.|TRBV7-6|TRBJ2-2|.
TGTGCCAGCAGCTTACGAGGAGGGCAGAACACCGGGGAGCTGTTTTTT
CASSLRGGQNTGELFF
>TRBD1|TRBV6-5|TRBJ2-1|few
TGTGCCAGCAGTTACGCCGGGACAGGCTACAATGAGCAGTTCTTC
CASSYAGTGYNEQFF
>TRBD1|TRBV5-1|TRBJ1-1|.
TGCGCCAGCAGCTTGGTTTGGACAGGGGAGAACACTGAAGCTTTCTTT
CASSLVWTGENTEAFF
>.|TRBV7-3|TRBJ2-1|.
TGTGCCAGCAGCTTAGACTCGGGCCCGGGAGCGTCACGGAATGAGCAGTTCTTC
CASSLDSGPGASRNEQFF
>.|TRBV25-1|TRBJ2-7|.
TGTGCCAGCAGTAGTAAGAGTAAGCAGTACTTC
CASSSKSKQYF
>TRBD1|TRBV7-2|TRBJ2-1|few
TGTGCCAGCAGCAGGGACAGGGGCTACAATGAGCAGTTCTTC
CASSRDRGYNEQFF
>.|TRBV5-1|TRBJ1-1|.
TGCGCCAGCAGCTTGAGTTCAGGGGTAGTCGGAGCTTTCTTT
CASSLSSGVVGAFF
>.|TRBV5-1|TRBJ1-1|.
TGCGCCAGCAGCCTGGCCACCTCAGGAGGGGGGGGCACTGAAGCTTTCTTT
CASSLATSGGGGTEAFF
>.|TRBV7-7|TRBJ1-1|few
TGTGCTAGCAGCTGCGGGAACTCCGAGAACACTGAAGCTTTCTTT
CASSCGNSENTEAFF
>.|TRBV3-1|TRBJ1-1|.
TGTGCCAGCAGCCAATACAACACTGAAGCTTTCTTT
CASSQYNTEAFF
>.|TRBV27|TRBJ2-5|.
TGTGCCAGCAGTTTAGGTAGCTTTATCGAGACCCAGTACTTC
CASSLGSFIETQYF
>.|TRBV14|TRBJ2-6|once
TGTGCCAGCAGCCAAGGATGGGGAACCCTGACTTTC
CASSQGWGTLTF
>TRBD2|TRBV7-9|TRBJ2-1|.
TGTGCCAGCAGCCCCGACCAGGGGCGCGGGGGGTACAATGAGCAGTTCTTC
CASSPDQGRGGYNEQFF
>TRBD1|TRBV20-1|TRBJ2-3|.
TGCAGTGCTACACCGGACAGGGAGTGGACAGATACGCAGTATTTT
CSATPDREWTDTQYF
>.|TRBV5-6|TRBJ2-7|.
TGTGCCAGCAGCTTGCTAAACCGGGGAAACTACGAGCAGTACTTC
CASSLLNRGNYEQYF
>TRBD1|TRBV5-1|TRBJ2-7|few
TGCGCCAGCAGCTCGACAGGGGTTCCTTACGAGCAGTACTTC
CASSSTGVPYEQYF
>.|TRBV5-1|TRBJ2-3|few
TGCGCCAGCAGCGGGACACCCACAGATACGCAGTATTTT
CASSGTPTDTQYF
>.|TRBV6-2/TRBV6-3|TRBJ2-7|few
TGTGCCAGCAGTTACCGCTCGGCAGGGGCCGGATACGAGCAGTACTTC
CASSYRSAGAGYEQYF
>TRBD1|TRBV12-3/TRBV12-4|TRBJ2-5|.
TGTGCCAGCAGTTTTCCAGGGGGCGTAGAGACCCAGTACTTC
CASSFPGGVETQYF
>TRBD1|TRBV24-1|TRBJ1-2|.
TGTGCCACCAGCGCCGGGACAGCCCCCTATGGCTACACCTTC
CATSAGTAPYGYTF
>.|TRBV9|TRBJ1-1|few
TGTGCCAGCAGCGAATCATTGGGGGCTTTTACTGAAGCTTTCTTT
CASSESLGAFTEAFF
>.|TRBV24-1|TRBJ2-3|few
TGTGCCACCAGTGATTTGCAAGGTATGGATACGCAGTATTTT
CATSDLQGMDTQYF
>TRBD2|TRBV9|TRBJ2-2|.
TGTGCCAGCAGCGGTAGCGGGGTAAACACCGGGGAGCTGTTTTTT
CASSGSGVNTGELFF
>.|TRBV24-1|TRBJ2-3|.
TGTGCCACCAGTGACACCGGGAACACAGATACGCAGTATTTT
CATSDTGNTDTQYF
>.|TRBV7-9|TRBJ2-1|.
TGTGCCAGCAGCTTAATTGGGGACACCAATAACCCCTACAATGAGCAGTTCTTC
CASSLIGDTNNPYNEQFF
>.|TRBV24-1|TRBJ2-1|.
TGTGCCACCAGTGATATATGGAGCTCCTACAATGAGCAGTTCTTC
CATSDIWSSYNEQFF
>.|TRBV7-8|TRBJ1-2|few
TGTGCCAGCAGCCCGCAAACAGACAGCAAATACTATGGCTACACCTTC
CASSPQTDSKYYGYTF
>TRBD2|TRBV12-3/TRBV12-4|TRBJ2-1|few
TGTGCCAGCACCTCACTAGCGGGGGACCACAATTTGAATGAGCAGTTCTTC
CASTSLAGDHNLNEQFF
>.|TRBV29-1|TRBJ2-1|.
TGCAGCGTCCTGGATGGGGTCTCCTACAATGAGCAGTTCTTC
CSVLDGVSYNEQFF
>.|TRBV12-3/TRBV12-4|TRBJ2-3|.
TGTGCCAGCACTGCGTTTGAGGCGGGAGATACGCAGTATTTT
CASTAFEAGDTQYF
>.|TRBV6-6|TRBJ1-5|.
TGTGCCAGCGTCCCTCGGTATCTCCCGCCTCAGCCCCAGCATTTT
CASVPRYLPPQPQHF
>.|TRBV20-1|TRBJ2-4|.
TGCAGTGCTAGGGGGGTGGCCAAAAACATTCAGTACTTC
CSARGVAKNIQYF
>TRBD2|TRBV3-1|TRBJ2-2|few
TGTGCCAGCAGCCAAGATGGGACTAGCGGGGGCCATACCGGGGAGCTGTTTTTT
CASSQDGTSGGHTGELFF
>.|TRBV12-3/TRBV12-4|TRBJ2-2|few
TGTGCCAGCAGTTTATTCCAGGGATTCGGGGAGCTGTTTTTT
CASSLFQGFGELFF
>TRBD1|TRBV11-2|TRBJ2-2|few
TGTGCCAGCAGCTTAGATTCCCGACAGGGGTCCGGGGAGCTGTTTTTT
CASSLDSRQGSGELFF
>TRBD2|TRBV7-9|TRBJ2-3|.
TGTGCCAGCAGCCGAGGGACTAGCGGGGGGCACACAGATACGCAGTATTTT
CASSRGTSGGHTDTQYF
>.|TRBV24-1|TRBJ2-1|.
TGTGCCACCAGTTCTCTCGGAACGAGCTCCTACAATGAGCAGTTCTTC
CATSSLGTSSYNEQFF
>.|TRBV27|TRBJ2-2|few
TGTGCCAGCAGCGCAGGGTGGACCGGGGAGCTGTTTTTT
CASSAGWTGELFF